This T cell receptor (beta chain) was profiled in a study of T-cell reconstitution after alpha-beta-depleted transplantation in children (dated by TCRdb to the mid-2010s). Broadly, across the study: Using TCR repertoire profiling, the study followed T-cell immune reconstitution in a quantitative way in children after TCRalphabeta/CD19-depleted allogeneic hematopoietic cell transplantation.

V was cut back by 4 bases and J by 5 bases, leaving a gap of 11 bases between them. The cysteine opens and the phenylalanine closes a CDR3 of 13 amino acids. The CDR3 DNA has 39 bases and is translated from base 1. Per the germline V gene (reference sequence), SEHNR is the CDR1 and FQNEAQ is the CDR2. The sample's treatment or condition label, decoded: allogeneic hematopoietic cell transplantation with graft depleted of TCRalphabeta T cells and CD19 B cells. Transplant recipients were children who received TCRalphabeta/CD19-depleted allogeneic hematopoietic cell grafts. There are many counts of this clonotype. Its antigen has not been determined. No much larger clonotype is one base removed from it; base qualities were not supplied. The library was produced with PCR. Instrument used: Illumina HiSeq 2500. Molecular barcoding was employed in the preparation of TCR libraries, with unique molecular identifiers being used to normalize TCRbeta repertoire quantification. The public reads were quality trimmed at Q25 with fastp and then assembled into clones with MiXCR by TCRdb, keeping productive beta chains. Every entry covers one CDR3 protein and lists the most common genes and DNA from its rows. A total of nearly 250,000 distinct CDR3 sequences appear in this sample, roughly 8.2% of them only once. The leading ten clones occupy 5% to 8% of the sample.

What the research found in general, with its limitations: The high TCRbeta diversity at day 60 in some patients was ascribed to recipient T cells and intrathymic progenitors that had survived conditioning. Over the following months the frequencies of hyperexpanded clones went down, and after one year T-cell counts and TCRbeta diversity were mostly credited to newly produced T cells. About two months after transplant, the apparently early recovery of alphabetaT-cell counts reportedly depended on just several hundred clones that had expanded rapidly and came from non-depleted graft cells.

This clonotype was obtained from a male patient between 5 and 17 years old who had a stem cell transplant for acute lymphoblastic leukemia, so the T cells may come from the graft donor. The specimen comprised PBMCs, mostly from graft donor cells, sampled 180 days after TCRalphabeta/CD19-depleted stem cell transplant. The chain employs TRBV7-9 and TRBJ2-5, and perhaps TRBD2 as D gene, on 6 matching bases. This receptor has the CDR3 CASSSPAGETQYF. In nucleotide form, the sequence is TGTGCCAGCAGCTCACCGGCGGGGGAGACCCAGTACTTC.